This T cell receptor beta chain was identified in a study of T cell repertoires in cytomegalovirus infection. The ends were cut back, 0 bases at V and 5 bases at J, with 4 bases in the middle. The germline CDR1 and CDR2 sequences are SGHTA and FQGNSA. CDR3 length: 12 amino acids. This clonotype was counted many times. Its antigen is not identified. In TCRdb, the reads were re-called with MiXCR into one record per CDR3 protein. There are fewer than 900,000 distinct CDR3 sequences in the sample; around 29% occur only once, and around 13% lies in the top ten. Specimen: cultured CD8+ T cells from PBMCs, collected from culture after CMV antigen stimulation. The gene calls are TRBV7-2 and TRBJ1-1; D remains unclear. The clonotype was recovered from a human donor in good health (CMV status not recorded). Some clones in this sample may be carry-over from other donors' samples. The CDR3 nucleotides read TGTGCCAGCAGCTTAGCGCATACTGAAGCTTTCTTT. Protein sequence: CASSLAHTEAFF. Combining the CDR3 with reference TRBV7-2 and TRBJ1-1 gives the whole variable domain GAGVSQSPSNKVTEKGKDVELRCDPISGHTALYWYRQSLGQGLEFLIYFQGNSAPDKSGLPSDRFSAERTGGSVSTLTIQRTQQEDSAVYLCASSLAHTEAFFGQGTRLTVV.